A selection of T cell receptor beta chains follows, all from one sample in a study of technical replicates of blood from a handful of donors. TCRdb keeps only in-frame clones here, not all; method: immunoSEQ multiplex PCR. Counted here are 75,000 to 100,000 clones, approximately 93% occurring once; the ten biggest clones make up 0.24%. The sequencing input was T cells isolated from PBMCs. Receptors were obtained from a human donor in good health. The CDR3 runs from the conserved cysteine through the conserved F or W. The order of the fields is D gene, V gene, clone size, J gene, CDR3 DNA, CDR3 protein. A D gene is named only where the DNA matches it firmly. Clone size is stated in some rows and not others, as once, few, many or a class when expanded.

d_call: TRBD2
v_call: TRBV7-6
clone_size: .
j_call: TRBJ2-1
cdr3_nt: TGTGCCAGCAGCTCCGGGACTAGCGTCTACAATGAGCAGTTCTTC
cdr3_aa: CASSSGTSVYNEQFF

d_call: .
v_call: TRBV19
clone_size: .
j_call: TRBJ2-3
cdr3_nt: TGTGCCAGTAGTATGAGGGGACTTGGTAGCGCGCACACAGATACGCAGTATTTT
cdr3_aa: CASSMRGLGSAHTDTQYF

d_call: .
v_call: TRBV7-9
clone_size: .
j_call: TRBJ2-7
cdr3_nt: TGTGCCAGCAGCGCTAGGTGGGGAGTCGCGGAGCGGAGAACCTACGAGCAGTACTTC
cdr3_aa: CASSARWGVAERRTYEQYF

d_call: TRBD1
v_call: TRBV11-2
clone_size: .
j_call: TRBJ1-1
cdr3_nt: TGTGCCAGCAGCCGGGACAGGAGCACTGAAGCTTTCTTT
cdr3_aa: CASSRDRSTEAFF

d_call: TRBD2
v_call: TRBV2
clone_size: .
j_call: TRBJ2-7
cdr3_nt: TGTGCCAGCACCCTAATAGCGGGAAACGAGCAGTACTTC
cdr3_aa: CASTLIAGNEQYF

d_call: .
v_call: TRBV5-1
clone_size: .
j_call: TRBJ2-2
cdr3_nt: TGCGCCAGCGCGAAGACCGGGGAGCTGTTTTTT
cdr3_aa: CASAKTGELFF

d_call: .
v_call: TRBV7-9
clone_size: few
j_call: TRBJ1-2
cdr3_nt: TGTGCCAGCAGCTTAGCGAACGGCCGATTGGGCGGCTACACCTTC
cdr3_aa: CASSLANGRLGGYTF

d_call: .
v_call: TRBV7-6
clone_size: .
j_call: TRBJ1-5
cdr3_nt: TGTGCCAGCAGCTTAGTCTCGGGTAATCAGCCCCAGCATTTT
cdr3_aa: CASSLVSGNQPQHF

d_call: .
v_call: TRBV5-1
clone_size: .
j_call: TRBJ2-7
cdr3_nt: TGCGCCAGCAGCCCCGGAGGGGTACAAGAGCAGTACTTC
cdr3_aa: CASSPGGVQEQYF

d_call: TRBD1
v_call: TRBV5-4
clone_size: .
j_call: TRBJ2-7
cdr3_nt: TGTGCCAGCAGCTCAATGGACAGGGTGACGGGCGAGCAGTACTTC
cdr3_aa: CASSSMDRVTGEQYF

d_call: .
v_call: TRBV30
clone_size: .
j_call: TRBJ1-2
cdr3_nt: TGTGCCTGGAAGATGACAGGCTATGGCTACACCTTC
cdr3_aa: CAWKMTGYGYTF

d_call: TRBD1
v_call: TRBV5-1
clone_size: .
j_call: TRBJ1-4
cdr3_nt: TGCGCCAGCAGCAAAACAGGGGACCCCAATGAAAAACTGTTTTTT
cdr3_aa: CASSKTGDPNEKLFF

d_call: .
v_call: TRBV20-1
clone_size: .
j_call: TRBJ2-7
cdr3_nt: TGCAGTGCTAGCCCATACGAGCAGTACTTC
cdr3_aa: CSASPYEQYF

d_call: .
v_call: TRBV19
clone_size: .
j_call: TRBJ2-4
cdr3_nt: TGTGCCAGTAGTAGGGGGACAGTTAGCGGAACCGCCAAAAACATTCAGTACTTC
cdr3_aa: CASSRGTVSGTAKNIQYF

d_call: TRBD2
v_call: TRBV29-1
clone_size: .
j_call: TRBJ2-1
cdr3_nt: TGCAGCGATACTAGCGGTGCCTACAATGAGCAGTTCTTC
cdr3_aa: CSDTSGAYNEQFF

d_call: .
v_call: TRBV7-9
clone_size: .
j_call: TRBJ2-7
cdr3_nt: TGTGCCAGCAGCTTAGCTGGGGGGGGCACGACCTTGATTTACGAGCAGTACTTC
cdr3_aa: CASSLAGGGTTLIYEQYF

d_call: .
v_call: TRBV2
clone_size: .
j_call: TRBJ1-4
cdr3_nt: TGTGCCAGCAGTGAATCGTCAACGAGTGAAAAACTGTTTTTT
cdr3_aa: CASSESSTSEKLFF

d_call: TRBD2
v_call: TRBV19
clone_size: .
j_call: TRBJ2-5
cdr3_nt: TGTGCCAGTAGTATATCTAGCGGAGAGGGAGAGACCCAGTACTTC
cdr3_aa: CASSISSGEGETQYF

d_call: TRBD2
v_call: TRBV28
clone_size: once
j_call: TRBJ2-1
cdr3_nt: TGTGCCAGCAGTTTATCGCTAGCGGGAGACAATGAGCAGTTCTTC
cdr3_aa: CASSLSLAGDNEQFF

d_call: TRBD2
v_call: TRBV28
clone_size: .
j_call: TRBJ2-3
cdr3_nt: TGTGCCAGCAGGCGACCGGGACTAGCGGGATCAGATACGCAGTATTTT
cdr3_aa: CASRRPGLAGSDTQYF

d_call: TRBD2
v_call: TRBV28
clone_size: .
j_call: TRBJ2-5
cdr3_nt: TGTGCCAGCAGTTCGGGACTAGCGAGGGAGACCCAGTACTTC
cdr3_aa: CASSSGLARETQYF

d_call: TRBD1
v_call: TRBV25-1
clone_size: .
j_call: TRBJ2-5
cdr3_nt: TGTGCCAGCAGTTCACAGGGGGCTCTGTCCCAGTACTTC
cdr3_aa: CASSSQGALSQYF

d_call: .
v_call: TRBV2
clone_size: .
j_call: TRBJ2-7
cdr3_nt: TGTGCCAGCAGTGGACAGACCTACGAGCAGTACTTC
cdr3_aa: CASSGQTYEQYF

d_call: .
v_call: TRBV2
clone_size: .
j_call: TRBJ1-3
cdr3_nt: TGTGCCAGCAGTGATGGACTGAGCGACCTCAGCTCTGGAAACACCATATATTTT
cdr3_aa: CASSDGLSDLSSGNTIYF

d_call: .
v_call: TRBV9
clone_size: .
j_call: TRBJ1-1
cdr3_nt: TGTGCCAGCAGCGTAGTTGGAGCAGTGAACACTGAAGCTTTCTTT
cdr3_aa: CASSVVGAVNTEAFF

d_call: TRBD2
v_call: TRBV6-5
clone_size: once
j_call: TRBJ2-7
cdr3_nt: TGTGCCAGCAGAAGAGGGACTAGCTACGAGCAGTACTTC
cdr3_aa: CASRRGTSYEQYF